This TCR beta chain was sequenced for a study of shared clonotypes between healthy human individuals. Sequencing used immunoSEQ multiplex PCR; TCRdb keeps in-frame clones, though not all of them. The sample holds 450,000 to 500,000 clones; roughly 80% are singletons and the top ten take roughly 13%. Germline values: CDR1 SGHAT, CDR2 FQNNGV. This CDR3 has 13 residues. V dropped 5 bases and J dropped 6; count of bases not matched to a gene: 4. The source of this sequence is a woman aged 40 to 55 in good health. Some clones in this sample may be carry-over from other donors' samples. The chain joins TRBV11-2 to TRBJ1-1; 9 nucleotides match TRBD1. The sample consisted of PBMCs. CDR3 in DNA: TGTGCCAGCAGCACCTACAGGGGGCCTGAAGCTTTCTTT. Its translation: CASSTYRGPEAFF.